The 5 T cell receptor beta chains reported below all come from one sample, sequenced in a study of T cell responses to AZD1222 COVID-19 vaccine. Clones were sequenced by immunoSEQ multiplex PCR, and TCRdb holds only the in-frame ones, with some missing. Of approximately 140,000 clones in the sample, roughly 90% were seen once. Sequencing used peripheral blood, obtained on day 0 of AZD1222 vaccination. These receptors were taken from an adult in good health.

This clone appeared a few times. The chain has TRBV2 and TRBJ2-7; TRBD2 aligns across 8 bases. The CDR3 is made up of 13 amino acids. Germline loops: CDR1 SNHLY, CDR2 FYNNEI. Trimming cost V 9 bases and J 0 bases; bases outside gene matches: 4. In DNA, the CDR3 is TGTGCCAGACGACTAGCGAACTCCTACGAGCAGTACTTC. It codes for CARRLANSYEQYF.

The chain employs TRBV6-5 and TRBJ2-1, with D tentatively TRBD2 (6 bases). Germline values: CDR1 MNHEY, CDR2 SVGAGI. The CDR3 has 15 amino acids. The V end lost 2 bases, the J end lost 9 bases, and 17 bases lay between the germline ends. In DNA form, the CDR3 reads TGTGCCAGCAGTTACCAGACGGAGGGCCTGGGTGAGCAGTTCTTC. This sequence encodes CASSYQTEGLGEQFF.

The chain has TRBV29-1 and TRBJ1-4; D not resolved. This CDR3 has 13 residues. The germline V gene has CDR1 SQVTM and CDR2 ANQGSEA. Trimming took 6 bases from V and 8 from J, leaving 16 bases between them. For the CDR3, the DNA is TGCAGCGTCGTACAACACCGCGGAGAAAAACTGTTTTTT. Its protein product is CSVVQHRGEKLFF.

This clone appeared a single time. The CDR3 bases are TGCAGTGCTAGAGATCCACGGGCGCACACCTTC. It yields the protein CSARDPRAHTF. J is TRBJ1-2 and V is TRBV20-1; no clear D gene. Germline V CDR1 and CDR2: DFQATT, SNEGSKA (reference sequence). CDR3 size: 11 residues. Between the trimmed V and J ends, which lost 0 bases and 12 bases, there was a span of 11 bases.

Written as DNA, the CDR3 is TGTGCCAGTAGTATTCAAGAGGGAGGATCAGATACGCAGTATTTT. Translated: CASSIQEGGSDTQYF. This chain uses TRBV19 with TRBJ2-3, with D possibly matching TRBD2 (6 bases). V was trimmed by 3 bases and J by 4 bases, leaving 14 bases between them. CDR3 length equals 15 residues. The germline gives CDR1 LNHDA, CDR2 SQIVND (reference sequence).